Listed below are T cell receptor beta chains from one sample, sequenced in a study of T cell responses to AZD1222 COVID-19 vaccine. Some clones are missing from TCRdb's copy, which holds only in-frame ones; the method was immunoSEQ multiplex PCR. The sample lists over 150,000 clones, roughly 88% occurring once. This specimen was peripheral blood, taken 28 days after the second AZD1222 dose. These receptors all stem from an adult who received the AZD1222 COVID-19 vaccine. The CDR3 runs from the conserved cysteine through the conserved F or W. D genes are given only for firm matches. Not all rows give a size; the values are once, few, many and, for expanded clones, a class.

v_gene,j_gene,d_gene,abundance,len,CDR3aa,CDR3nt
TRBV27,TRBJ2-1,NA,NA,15,CASSYGTPSYNEQFF,TGTGCCAGCAGTTATGGGACACCATCCTACAATGAGCAGTTCTTC
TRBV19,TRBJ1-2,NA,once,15,CASTKGQAPTYGYTF,TGTGCCAGTACCAAGGGACAAGCCCCGACCTATGGCTACACCTTC
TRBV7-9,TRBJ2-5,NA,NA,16,CASSQGAGDLQETQYF,TGTGCCAGCAGCCAGGGCGCCGGGGACCTCCAAGAGACCCAGTACTTC
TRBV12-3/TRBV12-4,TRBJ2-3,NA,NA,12,CASATRPGTQYF,TGTGCCAGCGCGACCCGCCCGGGGACGCAGTATTTT
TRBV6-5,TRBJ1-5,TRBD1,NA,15,CASRSDRVSNQPQHF,TGTGCCAGCAGGAGCGACAGGGTGAGCAATCAGCCCCAGCATTTT
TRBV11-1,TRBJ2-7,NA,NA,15,CASSLERARHYEQYF,TGTGCCAGCAGCTTAGAGAGGGCGCGACACTACGAGCAGTACTTC
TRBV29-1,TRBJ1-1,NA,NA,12,CSALQGNTEAFF,TGCAGCGCCTTACAGGGGAACACTGAAGCTTTCTTT
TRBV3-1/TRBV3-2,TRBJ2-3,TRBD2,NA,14,CASSHNLAADTQYF,TGTGCCAGCAGCCACAATCTAGCGGCAGATACGCAGTATTTT
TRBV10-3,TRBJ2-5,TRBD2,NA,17,CAISDSGLAGGRETQYF,TGTGCCATCAGTGATTCTGGGCTAGCGGGGGGAAGGGAGACCCAGTACTTC
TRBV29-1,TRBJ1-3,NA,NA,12,CSVEDPGNTIYF,TGCAGCGTTGAAGATCCAGGAAACACCATATATTTT
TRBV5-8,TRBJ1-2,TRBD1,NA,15,CASSLRTGRAYGYTF,TGTGCCAGCAGCTTGAGGACAGGCAGGGCCTATGGCTACACCTTC
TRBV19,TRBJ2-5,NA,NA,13,CASSMVAGETQYF,TGTGCCAGTAGTATGGTGGCCGGGGAGACCCAGTACTTC
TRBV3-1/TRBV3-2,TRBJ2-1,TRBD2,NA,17,CASSQDLVAGSYNEQFF,TGTGCCAGCAGCCAAGATTTAGTAGCGGGGAGTTACAATGAGCAGTTCTTC
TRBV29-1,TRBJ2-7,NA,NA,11,CSVAGEYEQYF,TGCAGCGTTGCGGGGGAATACGAGCAGTACTTC
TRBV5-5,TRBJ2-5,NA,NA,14,CASSLNTGQETQYF,TGTGCCAGCAGCTTGAATACAGGCCAAGAGACCCAGTACTTC
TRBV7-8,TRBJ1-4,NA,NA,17,CASRDKIGGQPNEKLFF,TGTGCCAGCAGGGATAAAATTGGTGGGCAGCCAAATGAAAAACTGTTTTTT
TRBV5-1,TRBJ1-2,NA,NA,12,CASSLEGVGYTF,TGCGCCAGCAGCTTGGAAGGGGTCGGCTACACCTTC
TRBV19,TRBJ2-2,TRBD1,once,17,CASSSFRQGKNTGELFF,TGTGCCAGTAGTTCCTTCCGACAGGGGAAAAACACCGGGGAGCTGTTTTTT
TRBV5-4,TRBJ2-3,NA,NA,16,CASSRRVAASTDTQYF,TGTGCCAGCAGCCGTCGGGTAGCTGCTAGCACAGATACGCAGTATTTT
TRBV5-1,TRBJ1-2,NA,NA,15,CASSLDGRTNYGYTF,TGCGCCAGCAGCTTGGATGGCAGAACTAACTATGGCTACACCTTC
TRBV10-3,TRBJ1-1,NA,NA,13,CAISESERRLAFF,TGTGCCATCAGTGAGTCCGAGAGAAGGTTGGCTTTCTTT
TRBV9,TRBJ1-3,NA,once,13,CASSKDPGNTIYF,TGTGCCAGCAGTAAGGATCCCGGAAACACCATATATTTT
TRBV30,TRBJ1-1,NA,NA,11,CAWSRGTEAFF,TGTGCCTGGAGCCGGGGGACTGAAGCTTTCTTT
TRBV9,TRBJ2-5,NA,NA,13,CASSVNSEETQYF,TGTGCCAGCAGCGTGAATAGTGAAGAGACCCAGTACTTC
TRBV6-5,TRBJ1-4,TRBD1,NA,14,CASRKAQGGEKLFF,TGTGCCAGCCGCAAGGCACAGGGGGGCGAAAAACTGTTTTTT
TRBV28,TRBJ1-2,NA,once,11,CASSSGGGYTF,TGTGCCAGCAGTTCTGGGGGCGGCTACACCTTC
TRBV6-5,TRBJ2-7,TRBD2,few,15,CASSSTSGSSYEQYF,TGTGCCAGCAGCTCAACTAGCGGGAGCTCCTACGAGCAGTACTTC
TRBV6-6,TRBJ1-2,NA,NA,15,CASSYGVILNYGYTF,TGTGCCAGCAGTTACGGAGTCATATTAAACTATGGCTACACCTTC
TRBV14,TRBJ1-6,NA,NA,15,CASSQASGEGSPLHF,TGTGCCAGCAGCCAAGCTTCAGGGGAGGGTTCACCCCTCCACTTT
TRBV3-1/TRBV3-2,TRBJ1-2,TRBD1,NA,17,CASSQVVTGEGYYGYTF,TGTGCCAGCAGCCAAGTTGTGACAGGGGAAGGCTACTATGGCTACACCTTC
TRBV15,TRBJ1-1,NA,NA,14,CATSRDIGGPEAFF,TGTGCCACCAGCAGGGATATCGGAGGCCCCGAAGCTTTCTTT
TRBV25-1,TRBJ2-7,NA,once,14,CASSFRGTSYEQYF,TGTGCCAGCAGTTTCCGGGGTACCTCCTACGAGCAGTACTTC
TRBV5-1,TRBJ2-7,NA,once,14,CASSSWGDTYEQYF,TGCGCCAGCAGCTCGTGGGGGGACACCTACGAGCAGTACTTC
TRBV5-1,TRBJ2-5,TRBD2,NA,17,CASSLARGGLFLETQYF,TGCGCCAGCAGCTTGGCGCGGGGGGGCCTGTTTTTGGAGACCCAGTACTTC
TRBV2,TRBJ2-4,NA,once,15,CASSEALQTTNIQYF,TGTGCCAGCAGTGAAGCGCTTCAGACTACAAACATTCAGTACTTC